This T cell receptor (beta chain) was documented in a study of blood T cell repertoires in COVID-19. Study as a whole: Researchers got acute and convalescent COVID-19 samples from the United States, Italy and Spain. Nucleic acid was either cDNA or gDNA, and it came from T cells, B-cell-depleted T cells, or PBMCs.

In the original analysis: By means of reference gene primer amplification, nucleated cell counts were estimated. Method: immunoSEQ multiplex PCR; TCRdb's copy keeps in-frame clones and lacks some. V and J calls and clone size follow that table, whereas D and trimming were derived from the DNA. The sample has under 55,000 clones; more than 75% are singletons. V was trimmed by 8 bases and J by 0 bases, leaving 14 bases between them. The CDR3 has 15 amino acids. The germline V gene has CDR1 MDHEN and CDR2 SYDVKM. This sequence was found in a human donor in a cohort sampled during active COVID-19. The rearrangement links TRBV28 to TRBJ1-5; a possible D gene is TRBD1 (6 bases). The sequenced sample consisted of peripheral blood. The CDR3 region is CASRTALYSNQPQHF. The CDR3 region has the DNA TGTGCCAGCCGGACAGCACTATATAGCAATCAGCCCCAGCATTTT.